One and the same sample provided the 25 T cell receptor beta chains below, sequenced in a study of T-cell memory formation after mild COVID-19. Via MiXCR, TCRdb re-called the 5' RACE reads, giving one row per CDR3 protein. The profile covers 250,000 to 350,000 distinct CDR3 sequences, with around 15% appearing a single time and less than 30% taken by the ten largest. The sequenced material came from PBMCs or a T cell subset sorted from them (not recorded which). These receptors all come from a man aged 18 to 29 who had mild COVID-19 (a few samples of this study predate the infection). Cell type and time point are not known.

The chain couples TRBV7-2 to TRBJ2-3; D may be TRBD2 (6 bases). The germline V gene encodes CDR1 SGHTA and CDR2 FQGNSA. The germline V and J ends were trimmed by 5 bases and 3 bases, with 15 bases remaining between them. The length of the CDR3 is 15 residues. The CDR3 is CASSQTRGATDTQYF. CDR3 sequence (DNA): TGTGCCAGCAGCCAGACTAGAGGGGCGACAGATACGCAGTATTTT.

This chain connects TRBV5-1 to TRBJ1-2, with TRBD1 identical over 8 bases. Per the germline V gene, CDR1 is SGHRS and CDR2 is YFSETQ. Trimming removed 0 bases from V and 3 bases from J; junction bases left unmatched: 4. The CDR3 spans 15 residues. CDR3 coding DNA: TGCGCCAGCAGCTTGGGGCAGGGGGCCTACTATGGCTACACCTTC. Translated, it gives CASSLGQGAYYGYTF.

This clonotype has a count of ten or more. The rearrangement uses TRBV9 and TRBJ2-2, with D maybe TRBD1 (6 bases). This CDR3 has 13 amino acids. V lost 7 bases and J lost 2, with 9 bases in between. Germline values: CDR1 SGDLS, CDR2 YYNGEE. CDR3 nucleotides: TGTGCCAGCGGCAGGGGAAACACCGGGGAGCTGTTTTTT. Protein product: CASGRGNTGELFF.

The table lists this clonotype with a few counts. J is TRBJ2-7 and V is TRBV4-2; the match to TRBD1 covers 7 bases. Germline CDR1 LGHNA, CDR2 YNFKEQ. The CDR3 spans 17 residues. After removal of 1 base from V and 3 bases from J, the junction contained 12 bases not matched to a gene. The DNA for the CDR3 is TGTGCCAGCAGCCAAGTTTCACTCGGGACAGCGAACTACGAGCAGTACTTC. It is translated as CASSQVSLGTANYEQYF.

This sequence joins TRBV11-2 and TRBJ2-2; 8 nucleotides line up with TRBD2. The ends lost 2 bases at V and 4 bases at J; junction bases unmatched: 12. This CDR3 contains 18 residues. Germline V lookup: CDR1 SGHAT, CDR2 FQNNGV. The DNA of the CDR3 is TGTGCCAGCAGCTTATATTGGGGAGCGGGGGCACCCACCGGGGAGCTGTTTTTT. Its translation: CASSLYWGAGAPTGELFF.

The rearrangement links TRBV7-3 to TRBJ2-2; TRBD2 agrees at 9 bases. CDR3 length: 16 amino acids. Germline lookup yields CDR1 SGHTA and CDR2 FQGTGA. The ends lost 5 bases at V and 6 bases at J; junction bases unmatched: 10. In nucleotides, the CDR3 is TGTGCCAGCAGCCCCAGCCAGCGGGGGGTGCCCGGGGAGCTGTTTTTT. Its protein product is CASSPSQRGVPGELFF.

In this sample, this clonotype turned up a few times. The CDR3 reads CASSLGGSGSISYEQYF. The CDR3 nucleotides read TGTGCCAGCAGCTTAGGAGGGAGCGGGTCCATCTCCTACGAGCAGTACTTC. This rearrangement joins TRBV11-2 to TRBJ2-7; the D gene is possibly TRBD2 (6 bases). This CDR3 is built from 17 residues. Per germline, CDR1 SGHAT and CDR2 FQNNGV. V was trimmed by 1 base and J by 0 bases, leaving 16 bases between them.

The rearrangement uses TRBV5-4 and TRBJ1-1; the D gene is possibly TRBD1 (5 bases). Germline assignment: CDR1 SGHNT and CDR2 YYREEE (reference sequence). The V end was cut by 0 bases, the J end by 0 bases, with 6 bases between. This CDR3 region has 14 residues. The CDR3 sequence is CASSLGGMNTEAFF. The DNA of the CDR3 is TGTGCCAGCAGCTTGGGGGGGATGAACACTGAAGCTTTCTTT.

This chain uses TRBV28 with TRBJ2-6; no definite D call. Germline assignment: CDR1 MDHEN and CDR2 SYDVKM. The V end lost 10 bases, the J end lost 0 bases, and 13 bases lay between the germline ends. The CDR3 spans 15 residues. The CDR3 DNA reads as TGTGCCACCTCAAGCACTGGCTCTGGGGCCAACGTCCTGACTTTC. Residues: CATSSTGSGANVLTF.

This clonotype has only a few counts. The chain carries TRBV21-1 and TRBJ1-5; the table's D call of TRBD1 was not tested on the DNA. TRBV21-1 is a pseudogene segment. This CDR3 spans 16 amino acids. The CDR3: CASSKVGRYSNQPQHF. CDR3 DNA: TGTGCCAGCAGCAAAGTAGGGCGGTATAGCAATCAGCCCCAGCATTTT.

The J gene is TRBJ2-5, the V gene TRBV10-2; no clear D. Germline V gene lookup returns CDR1 WSHSY and CDR2 SAAADI. The length of the CDR3 is 13 residues. V dropped 4 bases and J dropped 5 bases, with 11 bases sitting between them. The CDR3 sequence: CASSVSVQETQYF. Here the CDR3 DNA reads TGCGCCAGCAGTGTATCCGTGCAGGAGACCCAGTACTTC.

The chain joins TRBV5-1 to TRBJ2-7; 7 positions match TRBD1. The CDR3 is 12 amino acids. Germline loops: CDR1 SGHRS, CDR2 YFSETQ. V shed 5 bases, J shed 7 bases, and the junction held 6 bases outside the gene matches. The chain's CDR3 is CASSQDRTEQYF. The CDR3 DNA sequence: TGCGCCAGCAGTCAGGACAGGACGGAGCAGTACTTC.

The chain combines TRBV20-1 with TRBJ1-4; possible D gene TRBD1, 5 bases. The CDR3 consists of 11 residues. Germline values: CDR1 DFQATT, CDR2 SNEGSKA (reference sequence). V was clipped by 5 bases and J by 8 bases, with 9 bases between them. CDR3 bases: TGCAGTGCTGCCCGGGGGGAAAAACTGTTTTTT. Its translation: CSAARGEKLFF.

This clonotype occurred a few times. This chain connects TRBV7-9 to TRBJ2-2; no definite D call. Trimming shortened V by 5 bases and J by 5 bases, and 12 bases separated the two germline ends. Germline V CDR1 and CDR2: SEHNR, FQNEAQ (reference sequence). The CDR3 has 14 residues. Here the CDR3 DNA reads TGTGCCAGCAGCCAAACTTATCGTACCGGGGAGCTGTTTTTT. It specifies CASSQTYRTGELFF.

This clonotype was counted only a few times. The V gene is TRBV4-3, the J gene TRBJ2-7; D uncertain. V was shortened by 2 bases and J by 5 bases, with 22 bases between the two germline ends. Germline CDR1 is LGHNA and CDR2 is YSLEER. The CDR3 has 17 amino acids. The CDR3 DNA reads TGCGCCAGCAGCCAAACCCTGGCCCGGGTCGTTTCCCACGAGCAGTACTTC. This translates into CASSQTLARVVSHEQYF.

There are a few counts of this clonotype. The V and J genes are TRBV6-5 and TRBJ2-7; tentatively, D is TRBD2 (5 bases). Germline V lookup: CDR1 MNHEY, CDR2 SVGAGI. Deletions cut 5 bases from V and 4 bases from J, with 18 bases between. The CDR3 is 15 residues long. CDR3 region: CASSDPARGKYEQYF. In DNA form, the CDR3 reads TGTGCCAGCAGTGACCCTGCTCGGGGAAAATACGAGCAGTACTTC.

The table lists this clonotype with many counts. V gene TRBV3-1 combines with J gene TRBJ2-5; TRBD1 is a possible D gene (6 bases). This CDR3 comprises 14 residues. Trimming removed 4 bases from V and 2 bases from J, with 11 bases in between. The germline gives CDR1 LGHDT, CDR2 YNNKEL (reference sequence). The CDR3 reads CASSPWGTQETQYF. The CDR3 coding sequence is TGTGCCAGCAGCCCCTGGGGGACACAAGAGACCCAGTACTTC.

This clonotype was seen only a few times. This rearrangement joins TRBV20-1 to TRBJ1-6, with D possibly matching TRBD1 (6 bases). CDR3 length equals 12 residues. Germline V gene sequence: CDR1 DFQATT, CDR2 SNEGSKA (reference sequence). V was shortened by 7 bases and J by 10 bases, with 14 bases between the two germline ends. CDR3 nucleotide sequence: TGCAGTGTAGGGGGGAGATGGTCACCCCTCCACTTT. This gives the protein CSVGGRWSPLHF.

This sequence joins TRBV29-1 and TRBJ1-2; D not certain. V lost 3 bases and J lost 4, with 9 bases in between. CDR1 and CDR2 (germline): SQVTM, ANQGSEA. The CDR3 is 12 residues long. This CDR3 reads CSVDGVGYGYTF. The CDR3 coding sequence is TGCAGCGTTGACGGGGTCGGCTATGGCTACACCTTC.

This clonotype was observed a handful of times. V and J are TRBV6-1 and TRBJ1-5; D remains unclear. In germline, CDR1 is MNHNS, CDR2 SASEGT. CDR3 size: 13 residues. V gave up 5 bases and J gave up 4 bases, with 9 bases separating them. The CDR3 sequence: CASSSDPNQPQHF. In DNA, the CDR3 is TGTGCCAGCAGTTCCGACCCTAATCAGCCCCAGCATTTT.

This chain links TRBV4-3 with TRBJ1-6; tentatively, D is TRBD1 (5 bases). V lost 5 bases and J lost 3, with 17 bases in between. The CDR3 runs to 17 residues. Germline CDR1 LGHNA, CDR2 YSLEER. CDR3: CASSYGTEESYNSPLHF. DNA of the CDR3: TGCGCCAGCAGCTACGGGACGGAGGAGAGCTATAATTCACCCCTCCACTTT.

This clonotype has only a few counts. The chain couples TRBV28 to TRBJ1-4; no firm D call. The CDR3 consists of 11 residues. Germline CDR1 reads MDHEN; CDR2 reads SYDVKM. Trimming took off 6 bases at V and 7 bases at J, with 6 bases between the two ends. The CDR3 sequence is CASRLSEKLFF. The CDR3 DNA reads TGTGCCAGCAGGCTCTCTGAAAAACTGTTTTTT.

This clonotype was counted many times. The chain joins TRBV12-3 or TRBV12-4 to TRBJ2-1; possibly TRBD2 for D (5 bases). V lost 5 bases and J 7 bases, leaving 15 bases between the germline ends. The CDR3 is 14 residues long. CDR3 coding DNA: TGTGCCAGCAGTCCAGAAAACCTAGCAAATGAGCAGTTCTTC. Translated: CASSPENLANEQFF.

This clonotype was found many times. The V gene is TRBV6-4, the J gene TRBJ1-4, with D perhaps matching TRBD1 (6 bases). Germline assignment: CDR1 MRHNA and CDR2 SNTAGT. The length of the CDR3 is 14 residues. Trimming left V 4 bases short and J 3 bases short, with 9 bases between. The CDR3 DNA reads as TGTGCCAGCAGTGGGGGGCTTGCTAATGAAAAACTGTTTTTT. Its protein product is CASSGGLANEKLFF.

The chain combines TRBV7-9 with TRBJ2-5; TRBD2 matches 7 bases. Germline CDR1 is SEHNR and CDR2 is FQNEAQ (reference sequence). The V gene end was trimmed by 7 bases and the J gene end by 7 bases; junction bases not matched to a gene: 6. The CDR3 extends over 12 amino acids. CDR3 sequence (DNA): TGTGCCAGCACTCGAGCGGGGCTGACCCAGTACTTC. It yields the protein CASTRAGLTQYF.